This T cell receptor (beta chain) came from a study of somatic mutations in cytotoxic T cells in rheumatoid arthritis. Study-wide context: Purity of nearly 100% was reached when some V beta antibody-stained T-cell populations were flow-sorted, including V beta1+ cells sequenced for TCRB.

Germline V gene data show CDR1 as MNHNS and CDR2 as SASEGT. The J segment lost 1 base and the V segment lost 3 bases, leaving 5 bases of the junction unmatched. There are 15 residues in the CDR3. Here immunoSEQ multiplex PCR was the method, and the copy in TCRdb shows in-frame clones only, minus some. This sample has about 7,000 clones, with 80% found just once. Positive magnetic bead selection separated CD4+ and CD8+ cells, and flow cytometry confirmed purity. This clone was counted only a few times. Its specificity is not known. Overall study findings and caveats: Unidentified antigens were the targets of the expanded CD8+ clones. For rheumatoid arthritis patients, the slight TRBV07 underrepresentation lacked multiple-comparison adjustment.

Source material: CD8+ T cells sorted from blood. This receptor was taken from an adult with rheumatoid arthritis. The rearrangement links TRBV6-1 to TRBJ1-1; 7 nucleotides match TRBD1. The CDR3 here is CASSERNRGNTEAFF. As DNA, the CDR3 is TGTGCCAGCAGTGAGCGAAACAGGGGGAACACTGAAGCTTTCTTT.